One T cell receptor (beta chain) is described in this entry. Its antigen is undetermined. Donors comprised only Caucasian adults living in Nashville, Tennessee. Replicate PCRs for sorted subsets used approximately 190 ng DNA; this equaled 25,000 to 30,000 T cell genomes. The data were produced by immunoSEQ multiplex PCR, yet TCRdb's version contains in-frame clones alone and is incomplete. The sample has about 1.1 million clones, about 80% seen once. The V gene's germline CDR1 is SGHAT and CDR2 FQDESV (reference sequence). The CDR3 consists of 14 residues. Trimming took off 7 bases at V and 3 bases at J, with 15 bases between the two ends. This specimen comes from a study of shared clonotypes between healthy human individuals. Whole-study results and caveats: With few donors, the genetic and exposure-history diversity represented was limited. Naive subsets generally had larger estimated richness than memory subsets.

The TCR comes from a man younger than 35 in good health. Some clones in this sample may be carry-over from other donors' samples. V and J are TRBV11-1 and TRBJ2-5, with D perhaps given as TRBD1 or TRBD2 (6 bases each). Sequenced: memory CD4+ T cells from PBMCs. The subset denotes: CD45RA-negative fraction. The CDR3 DNA is TGTGCCAGCAACTCGGGGGCTTCTAAAGAGACCCAGTACTTC. This codes for CASNSGASKETQYF.